Given below is one T cell receptor beta chain in context. The study ran its PCR with 60 Vbeta and 13 Jbeta primers. Assay used: immunoSEQ multiplex PCR; TCRdb lists only in-frame clones, some missing. The data hold a few hundred thousand clones, with approximately 79% observed a single time. CDR1 and CDR2 (germline): ENHRY, SYGVKD. The trim removed 11 bases at V and 0 bases at J, leaving 6 bases unmatched. This CDR3 has 16 residues. The data were obtained in a study of cytomegalovirus exposure and HLA in healthy donors. The clonotype was recovered from a girl aged 2 to 10 in good health and CMV-seronegative. J is TRBJ2-2 and V is TRBV10-3; 13 bases agree with TRBD2. The source material was PBMCs. CDR3 nucleotides: TGTGCCTCAGGGACTAGCGGGGAGTCGAACACCGGGGAGCTGTTTTTT. Amino acid sequence: CASGTSGESNTGELFF.